This is a list of T cell receptor beta chains from one sample in a study of siplizumab effects on memory and regulatory T cells. Measured with immunoSEQ multiplex PCR; TCRdb has only the in-frame clones, and not every one. In the table there are some 46,000 clones, 85% to 95% of which are singletons. Sequencing used CD8+ T cells sorted from blood. Receptor source: a human donor in good health. The CDR3 runs from the conserved cysteine through the conserved F or W. Fields, in order: J gene, V gene, D gene, CDR3 protein, CDR3 DNA. A D gene is named only where the DNA matches it firmly.

J gene: TRBJ2-3; V gene: TRBV10-1; D gene: -; CDR3 protein: CASSELDGTGDTQYF; CDR3 DNA: TGCGCCAGCAGTGAGTTGGATGGTACTGGAGATACGCAGTATTTT
J gene: TRBJ2-7; V gene: TRBV28; D gene: -; CDR3 protein: CASILGASSYEQYF; CDR3 DNA: TGTGCCAGCATCTTGGGGGCTTCCTCCTACGAGCAGTACTTC
J gene: TRBJ1-2; V gene: TRBV11-2; D gene: TRBD1; CDR3 protein: CASSVPGQGNVMGYTF; CDR3 DNA: TGTGCCAGCAGCGTCCCGGGACAGGGGAATGTTATGGGCTACACCTTC
J gene: TRBJ2-3; V gene: TRBV29-1; D gene: -; CDR3 protein: CSVEDLGRAADTQYF; CDR3 DNA: TGCAGCGTTGAAGATCTCGGCAGGGCTGCAGATACGCAGTATTTT
J gene: TRBJ2-7; V gene: TRBV27; D gene: TRBD1; CDR3 protein: CASSLTGTYEQYF; CDR3 DNA: TGTGCCAGCAGCCTGACAGGGACCTACGAGCAGTACTTC
J gene: TRBJ2-1; V gene: TRBV27; D gene: -; CDR3 protein: CASILDNEQFF; CDR3 DNA: TGTGCCAGCATTCTGGACAATGAGCAGTTCTTC
J gene: TRBJ2-7; V gene: TRBV7-2; D gene: -; CDR3 protein: CASSQGTDYEQYF; CDR3 DNA: TGTGCCAGCTCTCAAGGTACAGACTACGAGCAGTACTTC
J gene: TRBJ1-1; V gene: TRBV12-2; D gene: -; CDR3 protein: CASRLAPGKDTEAFF; CDR3 DNA: TGTGCAAGTCGCTTAGCGCCGGGGAAGGACACTGAAGCTTTCTTT
J gene: TRBJ2-7; V gene: TRBV27; D gene: TRBD1; CDR3 protein: CASSLLTSRGIEQYF; CDR3 DNA: TGTGCCAGCAGTTTATTAACTTCCAGGGGGATCGAGCAGTACTTC
J gene: TRBJ2-2; V gene: TRBV27; D gene: TRBD2; CDR3 protein: CASSLKASGWENTGELFF; CDR3 DNA: TGTGCCAGCAGTTTAAAGGCTAGCGGGTGGGAGAACACCGGGGAGCTGTTTTTT
J gene: TRBJ2-3; V gene: TRBV27; D gene: -; CDR3 protein: CASSRILEKYRADTQYF; CDR3 DNA: TGTGCCAGCAGTCGAATACTCGAGAAATATAGGGCAGATACGCAGTATTTT
J gene: TRBJ2-1; V gene: TRBV6-6; D gene: -; CDR3 protein: CASSYVWDSDNEQFF; CDR3 DNA: TGTGCCAGCAGTTACGTCTGGGACTCCGACAATGAGCAGTTCTTC
J gene: TRBJ2-2; V gene: TRBV14; D gene: -; CDR3 protein: CASSLWGPENTGKLFF; CDR3 DNA: TGTGCCAGCAGCCTCTGGGGTCCAGAGAACACCGGGAAGCTGTTTTTT
J gene: TRBJ1-4; V gene: TRBV14; D gene: -; CDR3 protein: CASSQDSRTSAEKLFF; CDR3 DNA: TGTGCCAGCAGCCAAGATAGTAGGACCAGCGCTGAAAAACTGTTTTTT
J gene: TRBJ2-7; V gene: TRBV7-9; D gene: TRBD2; CDR3 protein: CASSLSSGRGEQYF; CDR3 DNA: TGTGCCAGCAGCTTATCAAGCGGGAGGGGGGAGCAGTACTTC
J gene: TRBJ2-7; V gene: TRBV6-1; D gene: -; CDR3 protein: CASRESYEQYF; CDR3 DNA: TGTGCCAGCAGAGAGAGCTACGAGCAGTACTTC
J gene: TRBJ2-7; V gene: TRBV4-1; D gene: -; CDR3 protein: CASSQGAYRRAGYEQYF; CDR3 DNA: TGCGCCAGCAGCCAAGGTGCCTACAGGAGGGCTGGCTACGAGCAGTACTTC
J gene: TRBJ2-2; V gene: TRBV5-6; D gene: TRBD1; CDR3 protein: CASSHAGTGLTGELFF; CDR3 DNA: TGTGCCAGCAGCCATGCCGGGACAGGCCTCACCGGGGAGCTGTTTTTT
J gene: TRBJ1-6; V gene: TRBV7-3; D gene: TRBD1; CDR3 protein: CASSSTDRKNSPLHF; CDR3 DNA: TGTGCCAGCAGCTCCACGGACAGGAAAAATTCACCCCTCCACTTT
J gene: TRBJ2-3; V gene: TRBV28; D gene: -; CDR3 protein: CASRIFLAPTDTQYF; CDR3 DNA: TGTGCCAGCAGAATATTCCTAGCACCCACAGATACGCAGTATTTT
J gene: TRBJ1-4; V gene: TRBV27; D gene: TRBD1; CDR3 protein: CASSLRTGVEKLFF; CDR3 DNA: TGTGCCAGCAGTTTACGGACAGGGGTGGAAAAACTGTTTTTT
J gene: TRBJ1-6; V gene: TRBV2; D gene: -; CDR3 protein: CASIFELPNSPLHF; CDR3 DNA: TGTGCCAGCATCTTTGAGCTCCCTAATTCACCCCTCCACTTT
J gene: TRBJ1-1; V gene: TRBV23-1; D gene: TRBD1; CDR3 protein: CASRPPPTGDLNTEAFF; CDR3 DNA: TGCGCCAGCAGACCGCCACCGACAGGGGACCTGAACACTGAAGCTTTCTTT
J gene: TRBJ2-7; V gene: TRBV20-1; D gene: -; CDR3 protein: CSAREGYEQYF; CDR3 DNA: TGCAGTGCTAGAGAGGGGTACGAGCAGTACTTC
J gene: TRBJ2-2; V gene: TRBV7-6; D gene: -; CDR3 protein: CASSLGAGWTGELFF; CDR3 DNA: TGTGCCAGCAGCTTAGGTGCAGGGTGGACCGGGGAGCTGTTTTTT
J gene: TRBJ2-7; V gene: TRBV10-2; D gene: TRBD2; CDR3 protein: CASSESRLAGSSYEQYF; CDR3 DNA: TGCGCCAGCAGTGAGTCTCGCCTAGCGGGAAGCTCCTACGAGCAGTACTTC
J gene: TRBJ2-1; V gene: TRBV7-9; D gene: -; CDR3 protein: CASSLSIYNEQFF; CDR3 DNA: TGTGCCAGCAGCTTAAGCATCTACAATGAGCAGTTCTTC
J gene: TRBJ2-1; V gene: TRBV6-1; D gene: -; CDR3 protein: CASSEAGRGGNEQFF; CDR3 DNA: TGTGCCAGCAGTGAAGCGGGCAGGGGTGGGAATGAGCAGTTCTTC